This TCR beta chain was captured by sequencing in a study of tumor-infiltrating lymphocytes in primary liver carcinoma. On the study more broadly: Men as well as women, aged 30 to 69 years, made up the patients.

General study results and limits: In tumor-adjacent and tumor-blood pairs, overlap was lower than in tumor region pairs.

CDR3 length equals 11 residues. Germline V CDR1 and CDR2: MNHNY, SVGAGI (reference sequence). Trimming removed 5 bases from V and 13 bases from J, with 11 bases in between. Many counts were recorded for this clonotype. What it binds is not known. A primer matching the constant region was used to make TCR beta cDNA from 500 ng of total RNA. Each TCR beta library was derived from three nested multiplex PCR rounds that employed slightly modified ARM-PCR. TRBV1-TRBV30 forward primers and a C-beta reverse primer were used in the first two PCR rounds, which each ran for approximately 10 cycles. From the multiplex PCR reads, TCRdb called clonotypes with MiXCR, one entry per CDR3 protein. The sample contains 310,000 or so distinct CDR3 sequences, more than 55% of which appear only once. Germline DNA was also extracted, while the blood RNA originated from unsorted whole blood.

The material sequenced was peripheral blood. This chain joins TRBV6-6 and TRBJ1-4; tentatively, D is TRBD1 (5 bases). The receptor was isolated from a woman in her thirties with primary liver carcinoma and hepatitis B virus infection. The CDR3 DNA is TGTGCCAGCAGTCGCGGAGGGACACTGTTTTTT. This translates into CASSRGGTLFF.